The source of this TCR beta chain is a study of shared clonotypes between healthy human individuals. Deep level was the assay's run setting. Measured with immunoSEQ multiplex PCR; TCRdb has only the in-frame clones, and not every one. Seen here are about 1.1 million clones, about 84% observed once, and the top ten hold 0.52%. Trimming stripped 2 bases from V and 0 bases from J, with 5 bases between. CDR3 size: 14 residues. Germline assignment: CDR1 SGHVS and CDR2 FNYEAQ. This clone was counted a single time. Its antigen is not identified. Study-level points and caveats: Sampling used blood alone; tissue repertoires probably differ. A generally larger estimated richness was seen in naive subsets than in memory subsets.

Source material: memory CD4+ T cells from PBMCs. The sample's subset: CD45RA-negative fraction. The genes are TRBV7-6 and TRBJ1-3, with no clear D. The TCR comes from a man aged 18 to 30 in good health. Some clones in this sample may be carry-over from other donors' samples. The CDR3 bases are TGTGCCAGCAGCTTATGGGCCTCTGGAAACACCATATATTTT. Amino acids: CASSLWASGNTIYF.